The 29 T cell receptor beta chains below were found in one sample sequenced in a study of blood T cell repertoires in COVID-19. The repertoire was sequenced with immunoSEQ multiplex PCR; TCRdb's copy has only in-frame clones and lacks some. The data contain roughly 48,000 clones, just over 90% of them singletons. The sample taken for sequencing was peripheral blood. These TCRs come from a man between 60 and 70 years old with COVID-19, enrolled during active disease.

The CDR3 is CASSLSGVAYNEQFF. The CDR3 region has the DNA TGTGCCAGCAGCTTGTCGGGAGTTGCCTACAATGAGCAGTTCTTC. The J gene is TRBJ2-1, the V gene TRBV5-4; perhaps TRBD2 as D (6 bases). V shed 1 base and J shed 2 bases, with 10 bases lying between them. Per germline, CDR1 SGHNT and CDR2 YYREEE (reference sequence). CDR3 length equals 15 residues. Filled out from reference TRBV5-4 and TRBJ2-1, the complete variable domain reads ETGVTQSPTHLIKTRGQQVTLRCSSQSGHNTVSWYQQALGQGPQFIFQYYREEENGRGNFPPRFSGLQFPNYSSELNVNALELDDSALYLCASSLSGVAYNEQFFGPGTRLTVL.

The chain employs TRBV7-9 and TRBJ2-7; 8 bases line up with TRBD1. With 5 bases clipped from V and 6 bases from J, the junction kept 9 bases outside the gene matches. This CDR3 contains 14 residues. Germline-derived CDR1 and CDR2 are SEHNR and FQNEAQ (reference sequence). The CDR3 nucleotides read TGTGCCAGCAGCGCGCGAGGACAGGGAGGCGAGCAGTACTTC. Translated, it gives CASSARGQGGEQYF.

The chain couples TRBV9 to TRBJ1-1; D is unresolved. The CDR3 is 14 residues long. Trimming took 4 bases from V and 2 from J, leaving 12 bases between them. CDR1 and CDR2 (germline): SGDLS, YYNGEE. In DNA, the CDR3 is TGTGCCAGCAGCCCCCCGAGTCCAAACACTGAAGCTTTCTTT. It codes for CASSPPSPNTEAFF.

Written as DNA, the CDR3 is TGTGCCAGTAGTGGGACAGGGACCTACGAGCAGTACTTC. Amino acid sequence: CASSGTGTYEQYF. The chain joins TRBV19 to TRBJ2-7; TRBD1 matches 9 bases. Trimming took 5 bases from V and 2 from J; bases not matched to a gene: 1. The CDR3 consists of 13 residues. Germline V gene data show CDR1 as LNHDA and CDR2 as SQIVND (reference sequence).

V gene TRBV7-9 combines with J gene TRBJ2-1, with 8 bases that match TRBD1. V dropped 8 bases and J dropped 8; count of bases not matched to a gene: 11. Germline values: CDR1 SEHNR, CDR2 FQNEAQ (reference sequence). The CDR3 is 14 amino acids. CDR3 in DNA: TGTGCCAGCTCTTCTCAGGGGGCTGTGGATGAGCAGTTCTTC. Protein: CASSSQGAVDEQFF.

V and J are TRBV19 and TRBJ2-7, with TRBD1 identical over 8 bases. Germline CDR1 and CDR2: LNHDA and SQIVND (reference sequence). V lost 1 base, J lost 0 bases, and 2 bases stayed unmatched. The CDR3 consists of 15 residues. The CDR3 region is CASSIVGTGSYEQYF. The CDR3 nucleotides are TGTGCCAGTAGTATAGTGGGGACAGGCTCCTACGAGCAGTACTTC.

The genes are TRBV5-1 and TRBJ2-6; weak D call: TRBD1 (5 bases). In germline, CDR1 is SGHRS, CDR2 YFSETQ. The CDR3 has 19 residues. V was pared by 0 bases and J by 0 bases, with 16 bases between. CDR3: CASSLGIRGSPSGANVLTF. The DNA for the CDR3 is TGCGCCAGCAGCTTGGGGATAAGGGGCAGTCCCTCTGGGGCCAACGTCCTGACTTTC.

The chain carries TRBV6-5 and TRBJ1-3; D might be TRBD1 (6 bases). The germline V and J ends were trimmed by 8 bases and 3 bases, with 17 bases remaining between them. There are 15 residues in the CDR3. CDR1 and CDR2 (germline): MNHEY, SVGAGI. The CDR3, as DNA: TGTGCCAGCGGGGCAGGGGATTATGATGGAAACACCATATATTTT. Amino acid sequence: CASGAGDYDGNTIYF.

This chain links TRBV4-3 with TRBJ2-2, with 9 bases fitting TRBD2. With 2 bases clipped from V and 5 bases from J, the junction kept 9 bases outside the gene matches. Germline assignment: CDR1 LGHNA and CDR2 YSLEER. The CDR3 sequence is 17 residues long. The CDR3 nucleotides read TGCGCCAGCAGCCAACTGGCCGGGACTAGCCGGACCGGGGAGCTGTTTTTT. It is translated as CASSQLAGTSRTGELFF.

This clone was observed a single time. The V and J genes are TRBV9 and TRBJ1-5, with D unresolved. There are 14 residues in the CDR3. Germline lookup yields CDR1 SGDLS and CDR2 YYNGEE. V was trimmed by 3 bases and J by 0 bases, leaving 7 bases between them. This CDR3 is CASSAGNSNQPQHF. The CDR3 nucleotides are TGTGCCAGCAGCGCAGGAAATAGCAATCAGCCCCAGCATTTT.

The sample holds one count of this clone. The rearrangement joins TRBV4-1 to TRBJ2-2; TRBD1 agrees at 8 bases. CDR3 length: 18 residues. Germline V gene sequence: CDR1 MGHRA, CDR2 YSYEKL. The V segment lost 1 base and the J segment 2 bases; nucleotides outside the gene matches: 9. CDR3 in amino acids: CASSQAETGTGNTGELFF. CDR3 nucleotide sequence: TGCGCCAGCAGCCAAGCCGAGACCGGGACAGGCAACACCGGGGAGCTGTTTTTT.

The rearrangement uses TRBV6-2 or TRBV6-3 and TRBJ2-3, with D perhaps matching TRBD1 (6 bases). CDR3 length: 14 amino acids. CDR1 and CDR2 from the germline V gene are MNHEY and SVGEGT. The V end was cut by 5 bases, the J end by 1 base, with 10 bases between. The chain's CDR3 is CASSEGHGTDTQYF. The CDR3, as DNA: TGTGCCAGCAGTGAGGGACATGGCACAGATACGCAGTATTTT.

The chain links TRBV18 to TRBJ1-1; 8 nucleotides line up with TRBD1. V was pared by 2 bases and J by 3 bases, with 5 bases of the junction left unmatched. The CDR3 covers 15 residues. Germline CDR1 reads KGHSH; CDR2 reads LQKENI. The CDR3 region has the DNA TGTGCCAGCTCACCAACAGACAGGGGACACACTGAAGCTTTCTTT. This gives the protein CASSPTDRGHTEAFF.

This chain connects TRBV28 to TRBJ1-5; 7 nucleotides agree with TRBD1. Germline V gives CDR1 MDHEN, CDR2 SYDVKM. The CDR3 runs to 14 residues. J gave up 7 bases and V 5 bases, and 8 bases lay outside the gene matches. For the CDR3, the DNA is TGTGCCAGCAGTATCGACAGGGTCCCCCAGCCCCAGCATTTT. Its protein product is CASSIDRVPQPQHF.

This chain's CDR3 is CASSFRDRIYEQYF. The CDR3 nucleotides are TGTGCCAGCAGCTTCAGGGACAGGATCTACGAGCAGTACTTC. V is TRBV11-2 and J is TRBJ2-7, with TRBD1 identical over 8 bases. The CDR3 consists of 14 residues. V shed 3 bases and J 3 bases; nucleotides not matched to a gene: 4. CDR1 and CDR2 (germline): SGHAT, FQNNGV.

This chain links TRBV4-1 with TRBJ1-2; D is ambiguous. The V end lost 0 bases, the J end lost 8 bases, and 13 bases lay between the germline ends. CDR1 is MGHRA and CDR2 is YSYEKL in the germline V gene. The CDR3 consists of 14 residues. CDR3 DNA: TGCGCCAGCAGCCAAGATCAGCGTTTAAGCGGCTACACCTTC. Its protein product is CASSQDQRLSGYTF.

The chain joins TRBV5-1 to TRBJ1-6; D may be TRBD1 (6 bases). CDR3 size: 15 residues. The V and J ends lost 4 bases and 8 bases respectively, with 16 bases between them. Germline V CDR1 and CDR2: SGHRS, YFSETQ. The CDR3 protein is CASSLTTGPYSPLHF. DNA of the CDR3: TGCGCCAGCAGCCTGACGACAGGTCCTTATTCACCCCTCCACTTT.

A few counts support this clone. The chain combines TRBV5-6 with TRBJ1-6; 9 positions match TRBD1. Trimming at V came to 3 bases and at J to 9 bases, leaving 7 bases not matched to a gene. Germline V lookup: CDR1 SGHDT, CDR2 YYEEEE. The CDR3 runs 15 residues. The CDR3 spells CASSWGPGQGSPLHF. DNA of the CDR3: TGTGCCAGCAGCTGGGGGCCGGGACAGGGTTCACCCCTCCACTTT.

This clone was seen a single time. The chain is built from TRBV6-5 and TRBJ1-4; a possible D gene is TRBD1 (6 bases). Trimming removed 6 bases at V and 5 bases at J, with 16 bases between. The CDR3 sequence is 15 residues long. Germline values: CDR1 MNHEY, CDR2 SVGAGI. CDR3 amino acids: CASRTRQELNEKLFF. The CDR3 nucleotides are TGTGCCAGCAGAACACGACAGGAACTGAATGAAAAACTGTTTTTT.

The chain is built from TRBV5-5 and TRBJ1-6; TRBD1 aligns across 7 bases. CDR3 length: 14 amino acids. The V segment lost 2 bases and the J segment 9 bases; nucleotides outside the gene matches: 5. Germline CDR1 reads SGHKS; CDR2 reads YYEKEE (reference sequence). The CDR3 coding sequence is TGTGCCAGCAGCTTTAGGGACAGTCCTTCACCCCTCCACTTT. Translated, it gives CASSFRDSPSPLHF.

This chain uses TRBV5-1 with TRBJ2-1, with 10 bases matching TRBD1. The ends lost 4 bases at V and 9 bases at J; junction bases unmatched: 13. In germline, CDR1 is SGHRS, CDR2 YFSETQ. This CDR3 has 16 amino acids. CDR3 coding DNA: TGCGCCAGCAGCCGCGAGACCGGGACAGGGGTCCGTGAGCAGTTCTTC. This sequence encodes CASSRETGTGVREQFF.

This clone was counted only a few times. The V call is TRBV5-4, the J call TRBJ2-2; D might be TRBD2 (5 bases). The V gene lost 3 bases and the J gene lost 1 base, with 10 bases spanning the gap. Germline lookup yields CDR1 SGHNT and CDR2 YYREEE (reference sequence). The CDR3 length is 15 residues. This CDR3 is CASSSDGENTGELFF. CDR3 nucleotides: TGTGCCAGCAGCTCCGACGGGGAGAACACCGGGGAGCTGTTTTTT.

The genes are TRBV19 and TRBJ2-7; 7 nucleotides agree with TRBD1. J was trimmed by 4 bases and V by 6 bases; bases with no gene match: 9. This CDR3 region has 14 residues. The V gene's germline CDR1 is LNHDA and CDR2 SQIVND (reference sequence). The CDR3 spells CASSLTGEGYEQYF. In DNA form, the CDR3 reads TGTGCCAGTAGCCTAACAGGGGAAGGGTACGAGCAGTACTTC. The full variable domain, rest sourced from reference TRBV19 and TRBJ2-7, is DGGITQSPKYLFRKEGQNVTLSCEQNLNHDAMYWYRQDPGQGLRLIYYSQIVNDFQKGDIAEGYSVSREKKESFPLTVTSAQKNPTAFYLCASSLTGEGYEQYFGPGTRLTVT.

The rearrangement uses TRBV7-9 and TRBJ1-1, with 7 bases aligning to TRBD1. The ends lost 2 bases at V and 1 base at J; junction bases unmatched: 4. Germline loops: CDR1 SEHNR, CDR2 FQNEAQ (reference sequence). CDR3 length equals 15 residues. CDR3: CASSLRGQANTEAFF. The CDR3 DNA is TGTGCCAGCAGCTTAAGGGGGCAGGCGAACACTGAAGCTTTCTTT.

The genes are TRBV19 and TRBJ1-4, with D possibly being TRBD1 (6 bases). The CDR3 consists of 15 residues. Trimming removed 4 bases at V and 4 bases at J, with 13 bases between. In germline, CDR1 is LNHDA, CDR2 SQIVND (reference sequence). DNA of the CDR3: TGTGCCAGTAGTAGCAGGACAGTTATTAATGAAAAACTGTTTTTT. Its protein product is CASSSRTVINEKLFF.

The chain combines TRBV19 with TRBJ1-5; 7 positions match TRBD1. The CDR3 has 15 amino acids. Germline assignment: CDR1 LNHDA and CDR2 SQIVND (reference sequence). V gave up 3 bases and J gave up 2 bases; unmatched junction bases: 4. The CDR3, as DNA: TGTGCCAGTAGTATTACAGGGGCGGGCAATCAGCCCCAGCATTTT. Protein product: CASSITGAGNQPQHF. The full variable domain, with the rest looked up from reference TRBV19 and TRBJ1-5, is DGGITQSPKYLFRKEGQNVTLSCEQNLNHDAMYWYRQDPGQGLRLIYYSQIVNDFQKGDIAEGYSVSREKKESFPLTVTSAQKNPTAFYLCASSITGAGNQPQHFGDGTRLSIL.

The gene calls are TRBV28 and TRBJ1-3, with unresolved D. Trimming removed 6 bases at V and 2 bases at J, with 14 bases between. This CDR3 comprises 15 residues. Germline-derived CDR1 and CDR2 are MDHEN and SYDVKM. The CDR3 loop is CASRGVGGTGNTIYF. The DNA for the CDR3 is TGTGCCAGCAGGGGTGTGGGAGGGACTGGAAACACCATATATTTT.

This chain connects TRBV18 to TRBJ1-6; TRBD1 might be the D (6 bases). Trimming stripped 3 bases from V and 12 bases from J, with 9 bases between. Germline CDR1 and CDR2: KGHSH and LQKENI. The CDR3 sequence is 12 residues long. CDR3 loop: CASSPSGEPLHF. CDR3 in DNA: TGTGCCAGCTCACCCTCAGGGGAACCCCTCCACTTT.

This clone occurred a few times. V usage is TRBV12-3 or TRBV12-4 and J usage is TRBJ1-2; D possibly corresponds to TRBD1 (6 bases). The CDR3 consists of 13 residues. Trimming shortened V by 5 bases and J by 4 bases, and 11 bases separated the two germline ends. CDR3 residues: CASSEGVSYGYTF. CDR3 coding DNA: TGTGCCAGCAGTGAGGGGGTGAGCTATGGCTACACCTTC.